These 32 T cell receptor beta chains originate from one sample sequenced in a study of shared clonotypes between healthy human individuals. Libraries were prepared by immunoSEQ multiplex PCR; TCRdb keeps only in-frame clonotypes and omits some of them. The sample contains fewer than 1.8 million clones, approximately 98.5% of which appear only once. The sample was naive CD4+ T cells sorted from blood. Subset: CD45RA+ positively selected. The receptors were sampled from a man aged 25-45 years in good health.

The table lists this clone with a count of one. The chain links TRBV5-1 to TRBJ2-2; D remains ambiguous. The CDR3 is 15 amino acids. Germline CDR1 is SGHRS and CDR2 is YFSETQ. Trimming left V 0 bases short and J 2 bases short, with 8 bases between. This CDR3 reads CASSLDTENTGELFF. The CDR3 region has the DNA TGCGCCAGCAGCTTGGATACAGAAAACACCGGGGAGCTGTTTTTT.

V is TRBV7-6 and J is TRBJ2-5; 7 bases are a match to TRBD1. Per the germline V gene, CDR1 is SGHVS and CDR2 is FNYEAQ. The CDR3 consists of 14 residues. After removal of 5 bases from V and 5 bases from J, the junction contained 8 bases not matched to a gene. The CDR3 spells CASSPDRAVETQYF. In DNA form, the CDR3 reads TGTGCCAGCAGCCCCGACAGGGCCGTGGAGACCCAGTACTTC.

About this clone: Other DNA variants within this sample encode the same CDR3. The chain employs TRBV9 and TRBJ1-2, with 11 bases identical to TRBD1. V shed 0 bases and J 3 bases; nucleotides not matched to a gene: 1. The CDR3 length is 15 residues. CDR1 is SGDLS, CDR2 YYNGEE, per germline. CDR3 residues: CASSVGDRGYYGYTF. In nucleotides, the CDR3 is TGTGCCAGCAGCGTAGGGGACAGGGGGTACTATGGCTACACCTTC. Variable domain in full (rest from reference TRBV9 and TRBJ1-2): DSGVTQTPKHLITATGQRVTLRCSPRSGDLSVYWYQQSLDQGLQFLIQYYNGEERAKGNILERFSAQQFPDLHSELNLSSLELGDSALYFCASSVGDRGYYGYTFGSGTRLTVV.

This rearrangement joins TRBV6-4 to TRBJ2-3; 12 nucleotides match TRBD2. Germline V CDR1 and CDR2: MRHNA, SNTAGT. The CDR3 loop spans 19 amino acids. The V and J ends lost 6 bases and 5 bases, in that order; junction bases with no gene match: 18. This CDR3 reads CASSEQAIKLAGGRDTQYF. The CDR3 DNA reads TGTGCCAGCAGCGAGCAAGCCATAAAACTAGCGGGAGGCCGAGATACGCAGTATTTT.

This rearrangement joins TRBV27 to TRBJ2-2, with 12 bases matching TRBD2. The V segment lost 6 bases and the J segment 5 bases; nucleotides outside the gene matches: 4. Germline-derived CDR1 and CDR2 are MNHEY and SMNVEV (reference sequence). There are 15 residues in the CDR3. The CDR3 region is CASSIGTSGTGELFF. CDR3 sequence (DNA): TGTGCCAGCAGCATCGGGACTAGCGGGACCGGGGAGCTGTTTTTT.

The V and J genes are TRBV5-1 and TRBJ1-3; D gene ambiguous. Germline loops: CDR1 SGHRS, CDR2 YFSETQ. This CDR3 is built from 16 residues. Between the trimmed V and J ends, which lost 0 bases and 1 base, there was a span of 11 bases. The DNA for the CDR3 is TGCGCCAGCAGCTTGGGCTCCTCCGATTCTGGAAACACCATATATTTT. Protein sequence: CASSLGSSDSGNTIYF.

The chain recombines TRBV30 with TRBJ2-3; D gene uncertain. Trimming took off 4 bases at V and 3 bases at J, with 11 bases between the two ends. Germline CDR1 reads GTSNPN; CDR2 reads SVGIG (reference sequence). CDR3 length equals 13 residues. CDR3 DNA sequence: TGTGCCTGGATATCACAGCTTACAGATACGCAGTATTTT. It encodes CAWISQLTDTQYF.

J is TRBJ2-1 and V is TRBV9; D is ambiguous. CDR1 and CDR2 from the germline V gene are SGDLS and YYNGEE. V lost 0 bases, J lost 8 bases, and 6 bases lay in between. This CDR3 contains 12 residues. CDR3 residues: CASSVDIDEQFF. The CDR3 DNA sequence: TGTGCCAGCAGCGTAGATATAGATGAGCAGTTCTTC.

The chain recombines TRBV10-3 with TRBJ2-1, with a possible D match to TRBD2 (6 bases). The CDR3 totals 16 residues. Germline values: CDR1 ENHRY, CDR2 SYGVKD. V dropped 1 base and J dropped 2 bases, with 12 bases sitting between them. The CDR3 protein is CAISELAGQTYNEQFF. DNA of the CDR3: TGTGCCATCAGTGAGTTGGCGGGGCAGACCTACAATGAGCAGTTCTTC.

CDR3 bases: TGTGCCAGCTCACCAATTAGGACAGGGGAATGGACTGGGGCCAACGTCCTGACTTTC. This encodes CASSPIRTGEWTGANVLTF. The chain combines TRBV18 with TRBJ2-6, with 9 positions matching TRBD1. V dropped 2 bases and J dropped 2; count of bases not matched to a gene: 10. The CDR3 runs 19 residues. Germline-derived CDR1 and CDR2 are KGHSH and LQKENI.

The rearrangement joins TRBV19 to TRBJ1-5; D is ambiguous. The ends were cut back, 5 bases at V and 0 bases at J, with 11 bases in the middle. The CDR3 is made up of 15 amino acids. Germline V gene sequence: CDR1 LNHDA, CDR2 SQIVND (reference sequence). The CDR3 protein is CASSLQQNSNQPQHF. CDR3 DNA sequence: TGTGCCAGTAGTTTACAACAGAATAGCAATCAGCCCCAGCATTTT.

The chain joins TRBV2 to TRBJ2-6; D perhaps matches TRBD2 (6 bases). Trimming cost V 4 bases and J 0 bases, with 19 bases left between them. This CDR3 region has 19 residues. Germline V gene sequence: CDR1 SNHLY, CDR2 FYNNEI. The CDR3 sequence: CASSGNRAGRSSGANVLTF. CDR3 nucleotides: TGTGCCAGCAGTGGCAACCGAGCGGGCAGGAGCTCTGGGGCCAACGTCCTGACTTTC.

The CDR3 reads CASSLPDRADEQFF. The CDR3 DNA is TGTGCCAGCAGCCTCCCCGACAGGGCAGATGAGCAGTTCTTC. V is TRBV28 and J is TRBJ2-1; 7 bases map to TRBD1. The CDR3 totals 14 residues. The V and J ends lost 6 bases and 8 bases, in that order; junction bases with no gene match: 10. Germline CDR1 and CDR2: MDHEN and SYDVKM.

The chain links TRBV28 to TRBJ2-6; TRBD1 matches 7 bases. This CDR3 spans 17 amino acids. Germline V gives CDR1 MDHEN, CDR2 SYDVKM. J gave up 0 bases and V 8 bases, and 10 bases lay outside the gene matches. The CDR3 region is CASGRGGQYSGANVLTF. The CDR3 bases are TGTGCCAGCGGCCGAGGGGGACAGTACTCTGGGGCCAACGTCCTGACTTTC. Looking up the rest from reference TRBV28 and TRBJ2-6 gives the full variable domain: DVKVTQSSRYLVKRTGEKVFLECVQDMDHENMFWYRQDPGLGLRLIYFSYDVKMKEKGDIPEGYSVSREKKERFSLILESASTNQTSMYLCASGRGGQYSGANVLTFGAGSRLTVL.

This chain connects TRBV9 to TRBJ2-3, with 12 bases that match TRBD2. Germline values: CDR1 SGDLS, CDR2 YYNGEE. After removal of 4 bases from V and 3 bases from J, the junction contained 9 bases not matched to a gene. This CDR3 has 17 residues. As DNA, the CDR3 is TGTGCCAGCAGCTTGACTAGCGGGAGATTGGTGACAGATACGCAGTATTTT. Translating gives CASSLTSGRLVTDTQYF.

This clone was found once. The chain uses TRBV6-6 and TRBJ2-5; 10 nucleotides match TRBD1. The CDR3 consists of 15 residues. The V gene end was trimmed by 8 bases and the J gene end by 5 bases; junction bases not matched to a gene: 11. Per the germline V gene, CDR1 is MNHNY and CDR2 is SVGAGI (reference sequence). CDR3 nucleotide sequence: TGTGCCAGCGCGGTGGGGGACAGGGGAGGGGAGACCCAGTACTTC. It is translated as CASAVGDRGGETQYF.

The chain employs TRBV28 and TRBJ2-1; 8 nucleotides line up with TRBD1. Trimming took 6 bases from V and 11 from J; bases not matched to a gene: 12. Looked up from germline, CDR1 is MDHEN and CDR2 is SYDVKM. This CDR3 contains 14 residues. The CDR3: CASRWGQANHKQFF. The CDR3 DNA is TGTGCCAGCAGATGGGGACAGGCAAATCACAAGCAGTTCTTC.

The genes are TRBV5-8 and TRBJ2-3; possible D gene TRBD1, 5 bases. This CDR3 region has 14 residues. Germline-derived CDR1 and CDR2 are SGHTS and YDEGEE. V was clipped by 2 bases and J by 2 bases, with 9 bases between them. CDR3 in amino acids: CASSFSTVTDTQYF. The CDR3 region has the DNA TGTGCCAGCAGCTTTTCGACAGTCACAGATACGCAGTATTTT.

The chain carries TRBV11-2 and TRBJ2-6, with 7 bases that match TRBD1. V lost 6 bases, J lost 2 bases, and 4 bases stayed unmatched. CDR3 length equals 15 residues. Germline loops: CDR1 SGHAT, CDR2 FQNNGV. CDR3 sequence reads: CASRKTGTGANVLTF. In DNA form, the CDR3 reads TGTGCCAGCAGAAAGACAGGGACTGGGGCCAACGTCCTGACTTTC.

The chain employs TRBV5-5 and TRBJ2-7; unclear D gene. Trimming removed 5 bases at V and 2 bases at J, with 11 bases between. Per the germline V gene, CDR1 is SGHKS and CDR2 is YYEKEE (reference sequence). There are 13 residues in the CDR3. The CDR3 DNA follows: TGTGCCAGCAGTTTCCACCCTACCTACGAGCAGTACTTC. As protein: CASSFHPTYEQYF.

The genes are TRBV28 and TRBJ2-7; D tentatively reads TRBD1 or TRBD2 (6 bases each). CDR3 length: 13 residues. Germline V gene data show CDR1 as MDHEN and CDR2 as SYDVKM. The V end was cut by 3 bases, the J end by 5 bases, with 11 bases between. The CDR3 region has the DNA TGTGCCAGCAGTTTCCGGGGGCGGAACGAGCAGTACTTC. Protein product: CASSFRGRNEQYF.

The chain carries TRBV10-3 and TRBJ2-5, with a tentative D call TRBD1 (6 bases). CDR3 length equals 16 residues. Trimming pared 4 bases from V and 2 bases from J, leaving 17 bases between. CDR1 and CDR2 (germline): ENHRY, SYGVKD. For the CDR3, the DNA is TGTGCCATCAGTGTGCTCGGGCGACAGGCACAAGAGACCCAGTACTTC. This encodes CAISVLGRQAQETQYF.

The V call is TRBV18, the J call TRBJ2-1; possibly TRBD1 for D (6 bases). CDR3 length: 13 residues. Germline V lookup: CDR1 KGHSH, CDR2 LQKENI. V was pared by 4 bases and J by 6 bases, with 10 bases between. The CDR3 protein is CASSLTGFNEQFF. The CDR3 coding sequence is TGTGCCAGCTCACTTACAGGGTTCAATGAGCAGTTCTTC.

This rearrangement joins TRBV5-1 to TRBJ2-7; TRBD1 matches 10 bases. Germline CDR1 reads SGHRS; CDR2 reads YFSETQ. CDR3 size: 14 residues. V trimming: 4 bases; J trimming: 2 bases; junction bases outside the gene matches: 3. The CDR3: CASSKTGGTYEQYF. The CDR3 coding sequence is TGCGCCAGCAGCAAGACAGGGGGCACCTACGAGCAGTACTTC.

The V call is TRBV7-8, the J call TRBJ2-2; D gene unclear. Germline CDR1 and CDR2: SGHVS and FQNEAQ. The CDR3 loop spans 16 amino acids. Trimming stripped 1 base from V and 3 bases from J, with 12 bases between. The CDR3 loop reads CASSLVGVPYTGELFF. The CDR3 coding sequence is TGTGCCAGCAGCTTAGTGGGTGTACCCTACACCGGGGAGCTGTTTTTT.

The V call is TRBV7-2, the J call TRBJ2-7; 7 bases match TRBD2. V lost 1 base and J lost 5; bases outside the gene matches: 14. This CDR3 has 17 amino acids. The germline V gene has CDR1 SGHTA and CDR2 FQGNSA. This CDR3 reads CASSLGQRDAVRNEQYF. CDR3 nucleotide sequence: TGTGCCAGCAGCTTAGGCCAGCGGGATGCGGTTCGGAACGAGCAGTACTTC.

CDR3 DNA: TGTGCCATCAGTGAGAGGGTGGATACGCAGTATTTT. It encodes CAISERVDTQYF. The chain carries TRBV10-3 and TRBJ2-3; D remains ambiguous. The germline CDR1 and CDR2 sequences are ENHRY and SYGVKD. Trimming shortened V by 2 bases and J by 6 bases, and 6 bases separated the two germline ends. The CDR3 consists of 12 residues.

V gene TRBV30 combines with J gene TRBJ2-3; 7 nucleotides line up with TRBD1. The CDR3 has 15 amino acids. Germline trimming cut 3 bases from V and 3 bases from J; bases unmatched to any gene: 9. Germline lookup yields CDR1 GTSNPN and CDR2 SVGIG (reference sequence). CDR3 region: CAWSLGDRSTDTQYF. CDR3 DNA: TGTGCCTGGAGCCTCGGGGACAGATCTACAGATACGCAGTATTTT.

V gene TRBV10-3 combines with J gene TRBJ2-1; D may be TRBD1 or TRBD2 (6 bases each). The CDR3 has 14 amino acids. Germline values: CDR1 ENHRY, CDR2 SYGVKD. V was trimmed by 8 bases and J by 8 bases, leaving 19 bases between them. In DNA, the CDR3 is TGTGCCATCTCCCGAGGAGGGGGAAGTTATGAGCAGTTCTTC. As protein: CAISRGGGSYEQFF.

J is TRBJ1-2 and V is TRBV28; D not certain. The CDR3 is 14 residues long. V lost 0 bases to trimming and J lost 4 bases, with 9 bases between them. CDR1 and CDR2 from the germline V gene are MDHEN and SYDVKM. CDR3 bases: TGTGCCAGCAGTTTATGGGGGAGGGCCTATGGCTACACCTTC. Translation gives CASSLWGRAYGYTF.

The chain combines TRBV19 with TRBJ2-3; tentative D call: TRBD2 (6 bases). V lost 3 bases and J lost 5, with 9 bases in between. Germline CDR1 is LNHDA and CDR2 is SQIVND (reference sequence). This CDR3 contains 13 residues. The CDR3 DNA sequence: TGTGCCAGTAGTATTGAGGAGGGAGATACGCAGTATTTT. As protein: CASSIEEGDTQYF.

Only one count was recorded for this clone. J is TRBJ1-5 and V is TRBV7-2; no reliable D call. Per the germline V gene, CDR1 is SGHTA and CDR2 is FQGNSA. The CDR3 spans 15 residues. The V gene lost 1 base and the J gene lost 6 bases, with 13 bases spanning the gap. CDR3 loop: CASSLVIGSGQPQHF. DNA of the CDR3: TGTGCCAGCAGCTTAGTTATTGGGAGCGGTCAGCCCCAGCATTTT.